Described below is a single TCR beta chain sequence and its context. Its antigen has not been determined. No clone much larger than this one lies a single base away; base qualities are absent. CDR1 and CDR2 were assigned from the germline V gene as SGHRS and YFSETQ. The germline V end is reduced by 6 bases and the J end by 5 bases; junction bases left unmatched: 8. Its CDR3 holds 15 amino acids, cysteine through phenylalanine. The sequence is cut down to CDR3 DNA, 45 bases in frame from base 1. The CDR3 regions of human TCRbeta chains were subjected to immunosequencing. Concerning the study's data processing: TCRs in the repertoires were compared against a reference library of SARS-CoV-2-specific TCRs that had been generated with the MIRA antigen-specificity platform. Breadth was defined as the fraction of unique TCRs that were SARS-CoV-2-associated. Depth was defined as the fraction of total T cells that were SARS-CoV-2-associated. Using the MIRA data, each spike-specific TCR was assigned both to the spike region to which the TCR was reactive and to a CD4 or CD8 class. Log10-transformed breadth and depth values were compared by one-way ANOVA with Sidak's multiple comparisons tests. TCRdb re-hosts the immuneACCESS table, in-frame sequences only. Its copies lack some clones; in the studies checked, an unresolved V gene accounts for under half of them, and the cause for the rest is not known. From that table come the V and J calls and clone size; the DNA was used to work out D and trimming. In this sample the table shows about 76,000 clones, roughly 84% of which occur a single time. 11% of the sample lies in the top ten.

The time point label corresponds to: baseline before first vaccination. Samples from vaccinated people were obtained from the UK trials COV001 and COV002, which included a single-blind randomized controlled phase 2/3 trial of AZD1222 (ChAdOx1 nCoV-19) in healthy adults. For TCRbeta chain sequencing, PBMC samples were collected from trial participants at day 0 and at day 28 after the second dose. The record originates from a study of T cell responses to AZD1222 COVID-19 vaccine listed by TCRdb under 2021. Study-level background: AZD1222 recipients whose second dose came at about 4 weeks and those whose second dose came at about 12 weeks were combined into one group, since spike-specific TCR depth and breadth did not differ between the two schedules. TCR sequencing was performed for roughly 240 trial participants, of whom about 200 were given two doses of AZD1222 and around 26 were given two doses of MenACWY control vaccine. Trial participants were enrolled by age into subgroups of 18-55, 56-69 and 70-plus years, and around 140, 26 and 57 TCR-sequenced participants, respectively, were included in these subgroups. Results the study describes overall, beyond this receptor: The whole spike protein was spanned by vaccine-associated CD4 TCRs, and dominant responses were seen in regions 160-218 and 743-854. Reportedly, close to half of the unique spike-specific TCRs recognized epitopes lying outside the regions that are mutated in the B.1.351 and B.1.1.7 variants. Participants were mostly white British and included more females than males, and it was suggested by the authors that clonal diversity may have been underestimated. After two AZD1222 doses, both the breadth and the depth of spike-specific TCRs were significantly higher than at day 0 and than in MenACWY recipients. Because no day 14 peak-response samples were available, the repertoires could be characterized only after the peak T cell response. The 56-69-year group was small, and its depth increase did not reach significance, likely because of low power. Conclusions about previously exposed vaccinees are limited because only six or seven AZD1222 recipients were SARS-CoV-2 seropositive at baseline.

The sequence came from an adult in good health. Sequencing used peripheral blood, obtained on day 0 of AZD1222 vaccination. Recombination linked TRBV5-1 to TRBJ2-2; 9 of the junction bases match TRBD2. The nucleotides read TGCGCCAGCAAAACCGGGACTAGCACAACCGGGGAGCTGTTTTTT. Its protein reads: CASKTGTSTTGELFF.